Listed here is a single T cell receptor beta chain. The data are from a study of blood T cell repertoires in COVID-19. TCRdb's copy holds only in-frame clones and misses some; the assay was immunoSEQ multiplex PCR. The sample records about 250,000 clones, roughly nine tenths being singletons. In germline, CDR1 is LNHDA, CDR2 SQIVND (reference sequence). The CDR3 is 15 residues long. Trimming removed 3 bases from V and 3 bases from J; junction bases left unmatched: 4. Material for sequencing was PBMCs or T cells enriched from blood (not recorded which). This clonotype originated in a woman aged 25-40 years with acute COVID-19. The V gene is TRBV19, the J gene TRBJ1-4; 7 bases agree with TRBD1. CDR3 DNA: TGTGCCAGTAGTATGGGGGACAGTCCTAATGAAAAACTGTTTTTT. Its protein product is CASSMGDSPNEKLFF.